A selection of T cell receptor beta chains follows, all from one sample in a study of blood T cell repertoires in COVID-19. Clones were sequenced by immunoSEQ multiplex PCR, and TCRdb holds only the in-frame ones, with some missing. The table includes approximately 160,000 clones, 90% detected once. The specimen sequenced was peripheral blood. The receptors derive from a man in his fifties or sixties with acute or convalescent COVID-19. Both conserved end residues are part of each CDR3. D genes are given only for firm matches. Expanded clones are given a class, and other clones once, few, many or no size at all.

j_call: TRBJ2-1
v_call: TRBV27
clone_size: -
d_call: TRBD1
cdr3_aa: CASSLGTGIYNEQFF
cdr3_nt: TGTGCCAGCAGTTTGGGGACAGGGATCTACAATGAGCAGTTCTTC

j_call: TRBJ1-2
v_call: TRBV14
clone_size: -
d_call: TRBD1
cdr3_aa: CASNPSGTANYGYTF
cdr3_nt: TGTGCCAGCAACCCCTCCGGGACAGCTAACTATGGCTACACCTTC

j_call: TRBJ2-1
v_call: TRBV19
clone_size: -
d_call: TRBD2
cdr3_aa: CASSSPTSGRAMYEQFF
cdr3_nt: TGTGCCAGTAGTAGTCCGACTAGCGGGAGGGCCATGTATGAGCAGTTCTTC

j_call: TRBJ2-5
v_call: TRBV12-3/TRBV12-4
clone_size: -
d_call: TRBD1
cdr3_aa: CASKQGQETQYF
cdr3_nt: TGTGCCAGCAAACAGGGGCAAGAGACCCAGTACTTC

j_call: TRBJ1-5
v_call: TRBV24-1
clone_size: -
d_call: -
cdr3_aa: CATSDPTGPQHF
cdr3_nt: TGTGCCACCAGTGATCCCACGGGGCCCCAGCATTTT

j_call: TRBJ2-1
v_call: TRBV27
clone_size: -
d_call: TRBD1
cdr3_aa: CASSSDRGNSYNEQFF
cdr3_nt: TGTGCCAGCAGTTCGGACAGGGGGAACTCCTACAATGAGCAGTTCTTC

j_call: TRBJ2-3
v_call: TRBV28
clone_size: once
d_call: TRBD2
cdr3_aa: CASSPTRDYTTDTQYF
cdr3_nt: TGTGCCAGCAGCCCGACCCGGGACTACACCACAGATACGCAGTATTTT

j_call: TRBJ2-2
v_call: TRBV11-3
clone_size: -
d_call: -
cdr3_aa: CASSPVGPPHTTGELFF
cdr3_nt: TGTGCCAGCAGCCCGGTGGGGCCCCCCCACACAACCGGGGAGCTGTTTTTT

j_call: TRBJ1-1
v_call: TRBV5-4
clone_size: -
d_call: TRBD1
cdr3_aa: CASSRQGVNTEAFF
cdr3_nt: TGTGCCAGCAGCCGACAGGGGGTGAACACTGAAGCTTTCTTT

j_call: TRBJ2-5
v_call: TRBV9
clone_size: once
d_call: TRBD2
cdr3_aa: CASSVEQAGAVGETQYF
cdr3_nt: TGTGCCAGCAGCGTAGAGCAAGCGGGAGCAGTTGGAGAGACCCAGTACTTC

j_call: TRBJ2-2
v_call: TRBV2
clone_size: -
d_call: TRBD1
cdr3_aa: CASRKGQTNTGELFF
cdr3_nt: TGTGCCAGCAGGAAGGGACAGACGAACACCGGGGAGCTGTTTTTT

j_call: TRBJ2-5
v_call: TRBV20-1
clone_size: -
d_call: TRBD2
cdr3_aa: CSASRGSGGQETQYF
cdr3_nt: TGCAGTGCTAGTAGAGGCAGCGGGGGGCAAGAGACCCAGTACTTC

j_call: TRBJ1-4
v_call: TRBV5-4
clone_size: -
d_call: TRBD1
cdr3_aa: CASSHDRGTNEKLFF
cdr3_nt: TGTGCCAGCAGCCATGACAGGGGGACTAATGAAAAACTGTTTTTT

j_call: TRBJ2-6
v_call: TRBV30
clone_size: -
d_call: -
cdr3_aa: CAWSWGAGANVLTF
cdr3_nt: TGTGCCTGGAGTTGGGGGGCTGGGGCCAACGTCCTGACTTTC

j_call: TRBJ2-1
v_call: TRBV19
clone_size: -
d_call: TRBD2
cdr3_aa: CASSVAGGPNNEQFF
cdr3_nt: TGTGCCAGTTCGGTAGCGGGAGGGCCTAACAATGAGCAGTTCTTC

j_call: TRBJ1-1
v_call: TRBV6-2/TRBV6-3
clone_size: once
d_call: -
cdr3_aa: CASSIATVTQEAFF
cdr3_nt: TGTGCCAGCAGCATTGCGACAGTGACCCAAGAAGCTTTCTTT

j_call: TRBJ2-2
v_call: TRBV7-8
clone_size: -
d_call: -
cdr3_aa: CASSPGRELFF
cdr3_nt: TGTGCCAGCAGCCCGGGGAGGGAGCTGTTTTTT

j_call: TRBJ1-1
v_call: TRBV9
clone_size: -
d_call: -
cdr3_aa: CASSLTENTEAFF
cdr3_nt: TGTGCCAGCAGCCTGACAGAGAACACTGAAGCTTTCTTT

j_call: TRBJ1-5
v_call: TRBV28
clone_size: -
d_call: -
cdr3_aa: CASSRQRYSNQPQHF
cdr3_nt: TGTGCCAGCAGTCGACAGAGATATAGCAATCAGCCCCAGCATTTT

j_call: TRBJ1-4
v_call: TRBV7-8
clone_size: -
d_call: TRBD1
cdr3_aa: CASSYLTGINEKLFF
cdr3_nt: TGTGCCAGCAGCTATCTGACAGGGATTAATGAAAAACTGTTTTTT

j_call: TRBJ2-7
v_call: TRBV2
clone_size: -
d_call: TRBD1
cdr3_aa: CASSLDRGTHEQYF
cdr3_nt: TGTGCCAGCAGTTTAGACAGGGGGACCCACGAGCAGTACTTC

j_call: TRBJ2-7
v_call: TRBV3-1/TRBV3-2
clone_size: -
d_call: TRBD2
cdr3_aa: CASSYQRDSYEQYF
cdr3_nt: TGTGCCAGCAGTTATCAGCGGGACTCCTACGAGCAGTACTTC

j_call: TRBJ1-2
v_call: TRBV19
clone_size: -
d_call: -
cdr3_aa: CASTLTRGLRIYGYTF
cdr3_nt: TGTGCCAGTACCCTAACAAGGGGCCTTAGGATATATGGCTACACCTTC